This TCR beta chain was observed in a study of blood T cells in healthy people across ages. On the study more broadly: About one barcoded beta molecule was captured per two T cells (by template switching).

Per germline, CDR1 SGHRS and CDR2 YFSETQ. The CDR3 totals 15 residues. V dropped 0 bases and J dropped 6 bases, with 14 bases sitting between them. General study results and limits: Investigators viewed diversity estimates from one million T cells as underestimates, the study reported. The study found more naive CD4+ cells and higher diversity in long-lived than aged donors.

Sample-barcoded 5' priming and a J-beta primer mix drove a second PCR of about 7 to 12 cycles. A template-switch adaptor containing 12 random nucleotides labeled each cDNA molecule. MiXCR, applied by TCRdb to the 5' RACE reads, yields one record per CDR3 protein. The sample contains fewer than 950,000 distinct CDR3 sequences, 53% of which appear only once. In the case of this clonotype: Antigen unknown.

The gene calls are TRBV5-1 and TRBJ2-3, with D possibly being TRBD1 (6 bases). Sequenced: blood. The origin of this receptor is an elderly man in good health. This chain's CDR3 is CASSLEQGLGDTQYF. CDR3 sequence (DNA): TGCGCCAGCAGCTTGGAACAGGGCCTTGGGGATACGCAGTATTTT.